This TCR beta chain is drawn from a study of OX40 agonist ivuxolimab in advanced cancers. About the research overall: Patients received the agonistic anti-OX40 (CD134) antibody ivuxolimab. Males comprised around 80% of the group, whose mean age was about 60 years (range 23 to 79).

Baseline, cycle 4 day 1, and cycle 7 day 1 were the blood sampling points. The germline V and J ends were trimmed by 7 bases and 6 bases, with 13 bases remaining between them. Germline CDR1 MNHEY, CDR2 SVGAGI. This CDR3 comprises 13 residues. The study, taken as a whole, reports: Clonal expansion among partial responders at 0.1-3.0 mg/kg ranked near the lowest.

A remark on this clone: The antigen remains unidentified.

Assay used: immunoSEQ multiplex PCR; TCRdb lists only in-frame clones, some missing. The sample carries 25,000 to 30,000 clones, approximately 86% recorded once. The chain joins TRBV6-5 to TRBJ2-1; D possibly uses TRBD1 or TRBD2 (6 bases each). The sample consisted of CD4+ or CD8+ T cells sorted from blood, taken in a trial of the OX40 agonist ivuxolimab. This sequence originates from an adult with an advanced solid tumor such as melanoma, head and neck, liver or kidney cancer. The CDR3 DNA sequence: TGTGCCAGCACACAGGGAGGAAGCAATGAGCAGTTCTTC. Residues: CASTQGGSNEQFF.